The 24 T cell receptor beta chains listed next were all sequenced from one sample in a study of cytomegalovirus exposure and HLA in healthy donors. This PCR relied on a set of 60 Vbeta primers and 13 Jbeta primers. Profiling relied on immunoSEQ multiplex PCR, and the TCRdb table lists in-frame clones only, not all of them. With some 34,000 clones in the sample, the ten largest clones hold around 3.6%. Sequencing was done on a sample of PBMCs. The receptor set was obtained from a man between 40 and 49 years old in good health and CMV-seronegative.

The CDR3 DNA reads as TGTGCCAGAAGCTTAGCGGGCCGAGAGACCCAGTACTTC. Translation gives CARSLAGRETQYF. The chain joins TRBV5-3 to TRBJ2-5, with a possible D match to TRBD2 (6 bases). TRBV5-3 is marked as an open reading frame, function uncertain. Trimming left V 2 bases short and J 4 bases short, with 9 bases between. The CDR3 runs 13 residues.

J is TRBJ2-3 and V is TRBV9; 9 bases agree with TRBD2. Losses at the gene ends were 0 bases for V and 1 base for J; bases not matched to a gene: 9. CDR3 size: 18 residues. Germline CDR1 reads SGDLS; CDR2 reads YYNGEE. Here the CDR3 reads CASSVGSGSRGGTDTQYF. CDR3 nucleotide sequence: TGTGCCAGCAGCGTAGGTAGCGGGAGCCGCGGGGGCACAGATACGCAGTATTTT.

CDR3: CASSLGTSHQETQYF. CDR3 nucleotides: TGCGCCAGCAGCTTGGGGACAAGTCACCAAGAGACCCAGTACTTC. The V call is TRBV5-1, the J call TRBJ2-5; D is perhaps TRBD1 (5 bases). This CDR3 contains 15 residues. V was shortened by 0 bases and J by 0 bases, with 9 bases between the two germline ends. CDR1 and CDR2 from the germline V gene are SGHRS and YFSETQ.

CDR3 sequence: CASSPRTGSYEQYF. CDR3 DNA sequence: TGTGCCAGCAGTCCAAGGACAGGCTCCTACGAGCAGTACTTC. The chain employs TRBV27 and TRBJ2-7, with TRBD1 matching over 7 bases. This CDR3 comprises 14 residues. The V gene end was trimmed by 5 bases and the J gene end by 0 bases; junction bases not matched to a gene: 4. Germline V gives CDR1 MNHEY, CDR2 SMNVEV (reference sequence).

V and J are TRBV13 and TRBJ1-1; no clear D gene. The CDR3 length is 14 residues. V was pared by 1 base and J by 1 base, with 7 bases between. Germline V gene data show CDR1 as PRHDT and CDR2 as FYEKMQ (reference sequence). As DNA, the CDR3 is TGTGCCAGCAGCTTAGAAGGCGGGAACACTGAAGCTTTCTTT. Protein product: CASSLEGGNTEAFF.

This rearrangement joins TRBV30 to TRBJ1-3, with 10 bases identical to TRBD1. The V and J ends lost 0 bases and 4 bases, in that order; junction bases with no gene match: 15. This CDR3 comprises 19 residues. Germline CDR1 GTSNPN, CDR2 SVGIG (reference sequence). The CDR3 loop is CAWSVQMVDRGLRGNTIYF. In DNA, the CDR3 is TGTGCCTGGAGTGTACAAATGGTCGACAGGGGGCTCCGGGGAAACACCATATATTTT. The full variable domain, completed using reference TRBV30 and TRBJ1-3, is SQTIHQWPATLVQPVGSPLSLECTVEGTSNPNLYWYRQAAGRGLQLLFYSVGIGQISSEVPQNLSASRPQDRQFILSSKKLLLSDSGFYLCAWSVQMVDRGLRGNTIYFGEGSWLTVV.

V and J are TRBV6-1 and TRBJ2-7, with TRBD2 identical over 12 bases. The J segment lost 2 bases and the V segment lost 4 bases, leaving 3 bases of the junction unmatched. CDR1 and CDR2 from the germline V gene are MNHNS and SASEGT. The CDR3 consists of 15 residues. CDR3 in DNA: TGTGCCAGCAGTGCCCTAGCGGGAGGGGCCTACGAGCAGTACTTC. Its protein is CASSALAGGAYEQYF.

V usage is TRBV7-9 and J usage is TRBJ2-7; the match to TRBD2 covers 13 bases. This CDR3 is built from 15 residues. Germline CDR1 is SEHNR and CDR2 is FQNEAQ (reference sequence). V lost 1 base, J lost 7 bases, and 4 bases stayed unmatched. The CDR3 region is CASSLGLAGGGEQYF. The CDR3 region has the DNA TGTGCCAGCAGCTTAGGACTAGCGGGAGGAGGGGAGCAGTACTTC.

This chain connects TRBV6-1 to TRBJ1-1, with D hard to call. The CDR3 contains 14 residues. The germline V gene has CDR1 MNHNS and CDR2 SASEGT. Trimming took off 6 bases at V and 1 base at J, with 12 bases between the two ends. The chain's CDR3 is CASRNPRANTEAFF. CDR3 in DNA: TGTGCCAGCAGGAACCCGCGGGCGAACACTGAAGCTTTCTTT.

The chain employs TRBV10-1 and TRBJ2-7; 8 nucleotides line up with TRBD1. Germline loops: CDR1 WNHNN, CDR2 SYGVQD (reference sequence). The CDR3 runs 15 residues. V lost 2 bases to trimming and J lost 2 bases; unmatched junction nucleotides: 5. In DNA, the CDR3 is TGCGCCAGCAGTGAGAAAGGGACAGGCGCCTACGAGCAGTACTTC. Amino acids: CASSEKGTGAYEQYF.

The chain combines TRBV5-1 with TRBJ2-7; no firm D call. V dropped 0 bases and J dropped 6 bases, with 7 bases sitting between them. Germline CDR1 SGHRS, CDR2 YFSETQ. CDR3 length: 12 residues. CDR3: CASSLEPGEQYF. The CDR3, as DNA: TGCGCCAGCAGCTTGGAACCGGGCGAGCAGTACTTC.

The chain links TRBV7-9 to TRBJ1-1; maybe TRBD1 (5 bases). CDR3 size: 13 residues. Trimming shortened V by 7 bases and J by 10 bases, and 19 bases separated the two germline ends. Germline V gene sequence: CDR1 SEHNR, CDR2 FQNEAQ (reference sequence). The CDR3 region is CASTWNEGALAFF. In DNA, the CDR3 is TGTGCCAGCACCTGGAATGAAGGGGCTTTAGCTTTCTTT.

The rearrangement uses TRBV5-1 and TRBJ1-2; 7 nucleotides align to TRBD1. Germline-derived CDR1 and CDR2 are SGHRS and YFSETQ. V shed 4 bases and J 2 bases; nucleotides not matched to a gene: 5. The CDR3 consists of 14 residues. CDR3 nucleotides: TGCGCCAGCAGCCTCGACAGGGCCAACTATGGCTACACCTTC. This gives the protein CASSLDRANYGYTF.

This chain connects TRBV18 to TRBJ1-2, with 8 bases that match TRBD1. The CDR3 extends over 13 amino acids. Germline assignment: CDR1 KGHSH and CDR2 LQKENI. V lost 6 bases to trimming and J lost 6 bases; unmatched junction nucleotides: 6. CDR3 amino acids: CASSLAGGDGYTF. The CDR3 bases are TGTGCCAGCTCCCTGGCAGGGGGCGATGGCTACACCTTC.

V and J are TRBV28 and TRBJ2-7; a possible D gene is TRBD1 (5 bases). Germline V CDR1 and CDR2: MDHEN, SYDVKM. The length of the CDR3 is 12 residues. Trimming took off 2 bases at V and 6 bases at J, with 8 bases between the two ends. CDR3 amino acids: CASSLLRGEQYF. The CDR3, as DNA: TGTGCCAGCAGTTTACTAAGGGGCGAGCAGTACTTC.

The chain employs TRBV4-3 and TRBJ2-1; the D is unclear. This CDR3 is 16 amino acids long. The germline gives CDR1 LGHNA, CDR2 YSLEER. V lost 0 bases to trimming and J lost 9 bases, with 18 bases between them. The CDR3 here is CASSQDLVGRSAEQFF. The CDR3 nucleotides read TGCGCCAGCAGCCAAGATCTGGTGGGCCGGTCCGCTGAGCAGTTCTTC.

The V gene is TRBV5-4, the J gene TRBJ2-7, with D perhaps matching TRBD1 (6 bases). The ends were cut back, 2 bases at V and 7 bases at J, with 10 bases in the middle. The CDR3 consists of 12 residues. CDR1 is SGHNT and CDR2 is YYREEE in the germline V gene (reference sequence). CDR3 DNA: TGTGCCAGCAGCTTCGACCAGGGGGAGCAGTACTTC. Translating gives CASSFDQGEQYF.

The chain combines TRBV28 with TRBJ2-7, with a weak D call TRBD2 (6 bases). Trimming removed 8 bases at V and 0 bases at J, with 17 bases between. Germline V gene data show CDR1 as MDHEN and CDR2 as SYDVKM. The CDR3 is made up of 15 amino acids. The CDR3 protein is CASGGSSVSSYEQYF. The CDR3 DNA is TGTGCCAGCGGAGGTTCTAGCGTATCCTCCTACGAGCAGTACTTC.

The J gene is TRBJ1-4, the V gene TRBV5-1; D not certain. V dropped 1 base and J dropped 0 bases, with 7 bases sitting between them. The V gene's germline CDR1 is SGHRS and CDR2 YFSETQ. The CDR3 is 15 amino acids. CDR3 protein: CASSLHSSTNEKLFF. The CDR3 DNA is TGCGCCAGCAGCTTGCACAGCTCAACTAATGAAAAACTGTTTTTT.

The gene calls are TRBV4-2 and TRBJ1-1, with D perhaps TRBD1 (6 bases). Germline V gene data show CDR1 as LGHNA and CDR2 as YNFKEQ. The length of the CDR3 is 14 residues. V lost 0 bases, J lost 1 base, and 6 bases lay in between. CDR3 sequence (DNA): TGTGCCAGCAGCCAAGAACAGGGGAACACTGAAGCTTTCTTT. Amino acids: CASSQEQGNTEAFF.

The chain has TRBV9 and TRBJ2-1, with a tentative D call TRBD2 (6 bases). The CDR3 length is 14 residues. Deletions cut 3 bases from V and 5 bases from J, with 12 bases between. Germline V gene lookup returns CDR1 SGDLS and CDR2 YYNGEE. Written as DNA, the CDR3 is TGTGCCAGCAGCGGCGGGACTTTTAACAATGAGCAGTTCTTC. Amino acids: CASSGGTFNNEQFF.

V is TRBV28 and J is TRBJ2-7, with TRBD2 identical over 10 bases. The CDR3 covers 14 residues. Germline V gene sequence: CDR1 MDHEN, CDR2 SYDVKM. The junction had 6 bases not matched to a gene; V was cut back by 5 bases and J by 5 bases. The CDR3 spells CASSKTSGSDEQYF. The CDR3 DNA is TGTGCCAGCAGTAAGACTAGCGGGTCGGACGAGCAGTACTTC.

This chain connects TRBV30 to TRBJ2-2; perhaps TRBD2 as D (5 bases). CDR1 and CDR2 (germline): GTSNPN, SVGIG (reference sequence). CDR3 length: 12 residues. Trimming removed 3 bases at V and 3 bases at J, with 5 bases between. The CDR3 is CAWRDYTGELFF. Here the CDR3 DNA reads TGTGCCTGGAGGGACTACACCGGGGAGCTGTTTTTT.

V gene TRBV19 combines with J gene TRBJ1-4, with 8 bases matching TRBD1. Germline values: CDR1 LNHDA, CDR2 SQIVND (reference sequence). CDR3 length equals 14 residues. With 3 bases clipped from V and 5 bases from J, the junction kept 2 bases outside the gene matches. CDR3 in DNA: TGTGCCAGTAGTATTACAGGGGGAAATGAAAAACTGTTTTTT. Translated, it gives CASSITGGNEKLFF.